The clone carrying this T cell receptor beta chain was seen many times. This entry is derived from a study of T cells in Graves' hyperthyroidism and ophthalmopathy. The CDR3 is 13 residues long. The V gene's germline CDR1 is MNHEY and CDR2 SMNVEV (reference sequence). The germline V and J ends were trimmed by 6 bases and 7 bases, with 15 bases remaining between them. Using RNA transcripts as the source, TCR beta CDR3 regions were amplified. The TCR CDR3 first-round RT-PCR relied on the HTBI primer set. TCRdb ran MiXCR on the multiplex PCR reads and lists one entry per CDR3 protein. This table holds roughly 570,000 distinct CDR3 sequences, 40% to 55% found once.

The sequenced sample consisted of peripheral blood or thyroid tissue (not recorded which). The chain combines TRBV27 with TRBJ1-1; possible D gene TRBD1, 5 bases. The TCR originated in a woman aged 18-29 years with Graves' hyperthyroidism. The DNA of the CDR3 is TGTGCCAGCAGCCGGGGGGAGGCGAATGAAGCTTTCTTT. Translation gives CASSRGEANEAFF.